This T cell receptor beta chain appears in the sequencing data of a study of radiation and T cells in renal cell carcinoma. Time point denoted: blood 4 weeks post-SBRT, at nephrectomy. The sample's treatment: 15 Gy SBRT to primary tumor, nephrectomy 4 weeks later. This clone was seen a single time. The CDR3 length is 13 residues. Germline CDR1 and CDR2: SQVTM and ANQGSEA. J lost 5 bases, V lost 7 bases, and 1 base had no gene match. Sequencing was performed with immunoSEQ multiplex PCR; in TCRdb, only in-frame clones are kept and a portion is missing. The data hold about 170,000 clones, with roughly 90% observed a single time.

This rearrangement joins TRBV29-1 to TRBJ1-6; 11 bases map to TRBD1. This specimen consisted of blood, obtained from a patient whose treatment included radiotherapy and nephrectomy. This TCR was recovered from a woman aged 50 to 60 with renal cell carcinoma. CDR3 sequence reads: CSAGQGDNSPLHF. The CDR3 DNA sequence: TGCAGCGCGGGACAGGGGGATAATTCACCCCTCCACTTT.